This TCR beta chain stems from a study of blood T cell repertoires in COVID-19. Study overall: PBMCs, B-cell-depleted T cells, or T cells were the source of the cDNA or gDNA that made up the material.

Original data processing: It was from reference gene primer amplification that nucleated cell counts were estimated. Profiled with immunoSEQ multiplex PCR; TCRdb holds only in-frame clones, not every one. V and J calls and clone size are given by that table; D and trimming were obtained from the DNA. The sample has 450,000 or so clones, 75% to 90% seen once. Germline V gene sequence: CDR1 SGHRS, CDR2 YFSETQ. CDR3 length: 16 residues. Trimming took 4 bases from V and 2 from J; bases not matched to a gene: 5. Followed longitudinally, the Seattle patients had been enrolled during active infection. This chain connects TRBV5-1 to TRBJ1-5, with 11 bases identical to TRBD1. The sequencing sample was made of peripheral blood. The receptor was isolated from a woman in her thirties or forties with COVID-19, enrolled during active disease. The CDR3 nucleotides read TGCGCCAGCAGCCCGGGACAGGGGGGAGGCAATCAGCCCCAGCATTTT. This encodes CASSPGQGGGNQPQHF.